The source of this T cell receptor beta chain is a study of T cells in women clearing cervical HPV infection listed by TCRdb under 2018. In terms of the full investigation: Cases were roughly 23 women with histologically confirmed HPV16-related CIN3 or worse, including a couple of invasive cancers. The controls were fewer than 30 women whose single incident HPV16 infection cleared within 12 months with no development of precancer or cancer. Case blood was taken at the visit when the lesion was first identified, whereas control blood was taken when infection was no longer detected. Among cases, blood sampling occurred a median of roughly 160 days after lesion detection, with an interquartile range of about 80 to 210 days. Since HLA typing was available for only a few women, HLA type could not be ruled out as a confounder. This exploratory proof-of-principle case-control study, nested within the Guanacaste HPV Natural History Study in Costa Rica, compared TCR repertoires among women with different cervical HPV16 outcomes. Cases and controls were matched on year of sample collection and on age within five years. Cases had a median age of about 35 years and controls had a median age of around 40, with no significant differences in baseline characteristics. The parent cohort enrolled 9,500 to 12,000 women aged 18 or older in Guanacaste, Costa Rica, in 1993 to 1994 and followed the women for less than eight years. Five blinded duplicates per group were added as quality controls, giving around 60 samples: some 50 participants and around ten replicates. Here is what the overall study found, with its caveats: Cases were distinguished from controls with an estimated AUC of approximately 0.8 by random forest classifiers combining richness and V gene abundances. Lower TRBV6-7 relative abundance was observed in cases than in controls (around 0.1% versus 0.15%; Bonferroni P = 0.0008). The cross-sectional design could not show whether associations preceded infection or resulted from it; effector/memory subsets and HPV-specific T cells were not isolated. Because the number of T cells in each sample was unknown, differences in richness could reflect differing T-cell content rather than repertoire biology. Significantly higher TCR repertoire richness was observed in CIN3+ cases than in controls across sequencing depths, whereas no difference in evenness was found.

Every participant had a single incident cervical HPV16 infection, and prevalent HPV16 infections were excluded. Cervical HPV DNA was detected with MY09/MY11 PCR, and genotyping was done with dot-blot hybridization. Under 17 mL of heparinized blood was centrifuged, after which the buffy coat was aliquoted, frozen at -30 degrees C, and then stored at -80 degrees C. QIAGEN kits were used to extract genomic DNA from buffy coat specimens. As encoded in the germline V gene (reference sequence), CDR1 is SGHNT while CDR2 is YYREEE. Ends trimmed: V by 4 bases, J by 2 bases; bases unmatched to a gene: 6. The CDR3 holds 15 amino acids from the cysteine to the phenylalanine. Part of the CDR3 DNA is given, 36 bases translated from base 1. In the case of this clone: What antigen it recognizes has not been identified. The sequence runs out 3 residues before the end of the CDR3; the remainder is reconstructed from the germline J gene.

TCR beta CDR3 regions were amplified by multiplex PCR from an average of roughly 1,200 ng genomic DNA per sample using the immunoSEQ assay. To correct primer bias, the assay used a complete synthetic TCR repertoire to set an amplification baseline. The amplicons were sequenced on the Illumina platform. The authors processed their data as follows. Sequences were error-corrected by clustering with frequency ratios and a modified nearest-neighbor algorithm, then analyzed in the immunoSEQ Analyzer with IMGT gene definitions. TCR richness and evenness were averaged over 20 rarefaction repeats at each rarefaction depth, excluding samples with fewer sequences than the depth. V, D and J gene relative abundances were compared between groups with Wilcoxon rank sum tests, applying FDR correction. For the blinded duplicates, the intraclass correlation was roughly 96% for TCR richness and averaged 76.4% across about 64 gene segments. TCRdb's version of the immuneACCESS table is confined to in-frame rearrangements and falls short of the full clone set. An unresolved V gene accounts for under half of the shortfall where checked; the remainder is of unknown origin. That table furnishes V, J and clone size, whereas the DNA furnished D and trimming. The sample table gives roughly 23,000 clones. The ten largest clones take up over 8% of the sample.

The sample was blood buffy coat. The TCR originated in a woman aged 18 to 75 with a cervical HPV16 infection that either progressed to CIN3+ or cleared (not recorded which). Rearrangement joined TRBV5-4 to TRBJ2-7, and 10 bases in between align with TRBD2. The CDR3 bases that were read are TGTGCCAGCAGCCAGGGACTAGCGTTGACCTACGAG. This gives the protein CASSQGLALTYE. In full, the CDR3 reads CASSQGLALTYEQYF.